The clone carrying this TCR beta chain has only a few counts. Extraction yielded at least 6 micrograms of total RNA per sample. The CDR3 has 15 amino acids. V was pared by 4 bases and J by 0 bases, with 7 bases between. CDR1 MDHEN and CDR2 SYDVKM come from the germline V gene. Through a sample-barcoded 5' primer and a J-beta primer mix, a second PCR was run for 7 to 11 cycles. TCRdb reprocessed the 5' RACE reads with MiXCR, giving one entry per CDR3 protein. In the table there are 550,000 to 750,000 distinct CDR3 sequences, roughly 21% of which are singletons. This entry belongs to a study of blood T cells in healthy people across ages.

This receptor was identified in a man between 70 and 80 years old in good health. The sample was blood. The rearrangement joins TRBV28 to TRBJ2-6; no definite D call. This CDR3 is CASSYVPSGANVLTF. CDR3 in DNA: TGTGCCAGCAGTTACGTCCCCTCTGGGGCCAACGTCCTGACTTTC. Full variable domain (remainder filled in from reference TRBV28 and TRBJ2-6): DVKVTQSSRYLVKRTGEKVFLECVQDMDHENMFWYRQDPGLGLRLIYFSYDVKMKEKGDIPEGYSVSREKKERFSLILESASTNQTSMYLCASSYVPSGANVLTFGAGSRLTVL.